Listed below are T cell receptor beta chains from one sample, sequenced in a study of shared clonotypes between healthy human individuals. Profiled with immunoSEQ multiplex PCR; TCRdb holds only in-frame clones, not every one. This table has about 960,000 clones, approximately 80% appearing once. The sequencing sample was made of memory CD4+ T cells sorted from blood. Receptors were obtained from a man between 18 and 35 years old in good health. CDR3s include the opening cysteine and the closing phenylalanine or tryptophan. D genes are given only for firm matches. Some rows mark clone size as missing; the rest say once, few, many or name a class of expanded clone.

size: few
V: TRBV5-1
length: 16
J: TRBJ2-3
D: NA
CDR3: CASSLGSSLSTDTQYF
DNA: TGCGCCAGCAGCTTGGGGTCATCACTTAGCACAGATACGCAGTATTTT

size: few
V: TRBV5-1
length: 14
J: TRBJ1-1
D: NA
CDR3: CASSLAVGNTEAFF
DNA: TGCGCCAGCAGCTTGGCCGTGGGTAACACTGAAGCTTTCTTT

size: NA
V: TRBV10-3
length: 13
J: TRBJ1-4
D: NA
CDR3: CAISDGFDEKLFF
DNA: TGTGCCATCAGTGACGGTTTCGATGAAAAACTGTTTTTT

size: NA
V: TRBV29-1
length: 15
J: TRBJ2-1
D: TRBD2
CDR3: CSVDYGTISYNEQFF
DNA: TGCAGCGTTGATTACGGGACTATCTCCTACAATGAGCAGTTCTTC

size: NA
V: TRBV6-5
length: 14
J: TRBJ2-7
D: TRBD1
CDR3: CASTKSGTVREQYF
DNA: TGTGCCAGCACCAAGTCGGGGACAGTCAGAGAGCAGTACTTC

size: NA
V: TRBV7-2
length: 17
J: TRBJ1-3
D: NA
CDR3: CASSLGLGAGTGNTIYF
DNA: TGTGCCAGCAGCTTGGGTTTGGGGGCCGGGACTGGAAACACCATATATTTT

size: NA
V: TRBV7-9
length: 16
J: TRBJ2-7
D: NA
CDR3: CASSPAGALSSYEQYF
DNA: TGTGCCAGCAGCCCGGCTGGGGCCTTGTCTTCCTACGAGCAGTACTTC

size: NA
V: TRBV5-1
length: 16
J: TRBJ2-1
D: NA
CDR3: CASSLGRTQNYNEQFF
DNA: TGCGCCAGCAGCTTGGGGCGGACACAAAACTACAATGAGCAGTTCTTC

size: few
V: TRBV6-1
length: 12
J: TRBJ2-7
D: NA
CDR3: CASSVRRDEQYF
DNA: TGTGCCAGCAGTGTAAGGCGGGACGAGCAGTACTTC

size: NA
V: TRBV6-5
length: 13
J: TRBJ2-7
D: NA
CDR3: CASSYSMGYEQYF
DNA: TGTGCCAGCAGTTACTCGATGGGGTACGAGCAGTACTTC

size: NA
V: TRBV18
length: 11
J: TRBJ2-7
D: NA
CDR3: CASSFSYEQYF
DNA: TGTGCCAGCTCATTCTCCTACGAGCAGTACTTC

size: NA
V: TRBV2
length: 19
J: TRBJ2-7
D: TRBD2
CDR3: CASSGGLAGGPRGSYEQYF
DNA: TGTGCCAGCAGTGGAGGACTAGCGGGGGGCCCCCGAGGCTCCTACGAGCAGTACTTC

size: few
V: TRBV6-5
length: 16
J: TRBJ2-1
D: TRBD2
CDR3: CASSWGRDYPYNEQFF
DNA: TGTGCCAGCAGTTGGGGAAGGGACTACCCCTACAATGAGCAGTTCTTC

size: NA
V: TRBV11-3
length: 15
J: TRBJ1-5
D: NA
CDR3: CASSPLVPEHQPQHF
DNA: TGTGCCAGCAGCCCCCTTGTCCCGGAGCATCAGCCCCAGCATTTT

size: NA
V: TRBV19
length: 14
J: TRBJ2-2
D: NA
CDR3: CASSEQLNTGELFF
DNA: TGTGCCAGTAGTGAACAGCTGAACACCGGGGAGCTGTTTTTT

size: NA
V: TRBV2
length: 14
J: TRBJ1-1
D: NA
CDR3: CASSDGGLNTEAFF
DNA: TGTGCCAGCAGTGACGGGGGGCTCAACACTGAAGCTTTCTTT

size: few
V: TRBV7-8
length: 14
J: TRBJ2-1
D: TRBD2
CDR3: CASSSKRGNNEQFF
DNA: TGTGCCAGCAGCTCGAAGCGGGGCAACAATGAGCAGTTCTTC

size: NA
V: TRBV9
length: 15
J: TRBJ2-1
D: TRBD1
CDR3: CASSVGGTGHNEQFF
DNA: TGTGCCAGCAGCGTAGGTGGGACAGGGCACAATGAGCAGTTCTTC

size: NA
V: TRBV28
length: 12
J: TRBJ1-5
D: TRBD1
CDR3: CASHTGDQPQHF
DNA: TGTGCCAGTCATACAGGGGACCAGCCCCAGCATTTT

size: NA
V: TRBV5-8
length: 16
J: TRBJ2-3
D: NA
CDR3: CASSLVGGATADTQYF
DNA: TGTGCCAGCAGCTTGGTGGGGGGGGCGACGGCAGATACGCAGTATTTT

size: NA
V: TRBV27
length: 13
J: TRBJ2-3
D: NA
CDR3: CASSHPGTDTQYF
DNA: TGTGCCAGCAGTCACCCTGGGACAGATACGCAGTATTTT

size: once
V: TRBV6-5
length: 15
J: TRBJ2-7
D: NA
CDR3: CASRPRYTGTYEQYF
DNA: TGTGCCAGCAGACCTCGTTATACGGGGACCTACGAGCAGTACTTC

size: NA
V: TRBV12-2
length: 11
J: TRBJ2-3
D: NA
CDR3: CASRLRDTQYF
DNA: TGTGCAAGTCGCTTGAGGGATACGCAGTATTTT

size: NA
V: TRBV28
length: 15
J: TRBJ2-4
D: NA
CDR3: CASSTRTLAKNIQYF
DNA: TGTGCCAGCAGTACCCGGACACTAGCCAAAAACATTCAGTACTTC

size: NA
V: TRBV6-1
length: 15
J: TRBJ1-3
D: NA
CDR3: CASSGQHLSGNTIYF
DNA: TGTGCCAGCAGTGGGCAGCATCTCTCTGGAAACACCATATATTTT

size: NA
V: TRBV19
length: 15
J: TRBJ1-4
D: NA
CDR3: CASSYRGSANEKLFF
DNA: TGTGCCAGTAGTTACCGGGGGTCGGCTAATGAAAAACTGTTTTTT

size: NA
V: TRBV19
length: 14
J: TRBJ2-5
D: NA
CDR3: CASSISGGRETQYF
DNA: TGTGCCAGTAGTATAAGCGGAGGGAGAGAGACCCAGTACTTC

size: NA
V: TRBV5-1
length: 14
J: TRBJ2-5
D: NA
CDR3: CASSLGAVQETQYF
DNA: TGCGCCAGCAGCTTGGGGGCAGTCCAAGAGACCCAGTACTTC

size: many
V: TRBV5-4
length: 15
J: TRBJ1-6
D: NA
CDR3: CASSSGLLGNSPLHF
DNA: TGTGCCAGCAGCTCAGGCCTTTTAGGGAATTCACCCCTCCACTTT

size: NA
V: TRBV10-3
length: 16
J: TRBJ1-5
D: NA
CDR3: CAISVVLPGRNQPQHF
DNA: TGTGCCATCAGTGTCGTTCTTCCTGGGCGCAATCAGCCCCAGCATTTT

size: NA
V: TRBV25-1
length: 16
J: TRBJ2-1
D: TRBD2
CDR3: CASSLGGTSGTDEQFF
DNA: TGTGCCAGCAGTTTAGGCGGGACTAGCGGGACGGATGAGCAGTTCTTC

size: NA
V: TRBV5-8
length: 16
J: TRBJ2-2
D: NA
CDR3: CASSLVRASNTGELFF
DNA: TGTGCCAGCAGCTTGGTAAGGGCTTCGAACACCGGGGAGCTGTTTTTT

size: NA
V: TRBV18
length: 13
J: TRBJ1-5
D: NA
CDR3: CASSPNWDQPQHF
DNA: TGTGCCAGCTCACCGAACTGGGATCAGCCCCAGCATTTT

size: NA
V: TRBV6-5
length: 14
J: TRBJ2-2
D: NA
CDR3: CASSYQTGAGELFF
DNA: TGTGCCAGCAGTTACCAGACAGGCGCCGGGGAGCTGTTTTTT

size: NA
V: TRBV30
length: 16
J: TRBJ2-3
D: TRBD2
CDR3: CAWTSWASGGSDTQYF
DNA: TGTGCCTGGACCTCCTGGGCTAGCGGGGGGTCAGATACGCAGTATTTT

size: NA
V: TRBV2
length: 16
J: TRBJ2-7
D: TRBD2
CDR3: CASSEGGTSGTHEQYF
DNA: TGTGCCAGCAGTGAAGGGGGGACTAGCGGGACCCACGAGCAGTACTTC

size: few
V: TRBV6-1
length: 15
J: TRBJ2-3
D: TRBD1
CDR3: CASSERQGSTDTQYF
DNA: TGTGCCAGCAGTGAAAGACAGGGGAGCACAGATACGCAGTATTTT

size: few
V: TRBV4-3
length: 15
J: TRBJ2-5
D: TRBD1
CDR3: CASSQGTGGAETQYF
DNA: TGCGCCAGCAGCCAAGGGACAGGGGGCGCGGAGACCCAGTACTTC

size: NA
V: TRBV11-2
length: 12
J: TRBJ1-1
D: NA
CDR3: CASRQAWTEAFF
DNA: TGTGCCAGCAGACAGGCCTGGACTGAAGCTTTCTTT

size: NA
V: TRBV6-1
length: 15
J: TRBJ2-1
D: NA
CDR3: CASSGAAAGHNEQFF
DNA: TGTGCCAGCAGTGGGGCAGCGGCGGGGCACAATGAGCAGTTCTTC

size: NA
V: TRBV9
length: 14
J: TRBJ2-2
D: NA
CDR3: CASSDRLISGELFF
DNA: TGTGCCAGCAGCGACCGACTAATTTCCGGGGAGCTGTTTTTT

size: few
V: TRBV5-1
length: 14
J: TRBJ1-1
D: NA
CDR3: CASSNLQGVPEAFF
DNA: TGCGCCAGCAGCAACCTACAGGGAGTCCCTGAAGCTTTCTTT

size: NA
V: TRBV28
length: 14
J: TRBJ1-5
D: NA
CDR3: CASSSNRGNQPQHF
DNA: TGTGCCAGCAGTTCTAACCGGGGCAATCAGCCCCAGCATTTT

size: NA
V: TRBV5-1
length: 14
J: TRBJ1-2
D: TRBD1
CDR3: CASSLEDRADGYTF
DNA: TGCGCCAGCAGCTTGGAGGACAGGGCCGATGGCTACACCTTC

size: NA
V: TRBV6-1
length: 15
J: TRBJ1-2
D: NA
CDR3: CASSEAGQGKNGYTF
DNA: TGTGCCAGCAGTGAAGCGGGGCAGGGGAAGAATGGCTACACCTTC

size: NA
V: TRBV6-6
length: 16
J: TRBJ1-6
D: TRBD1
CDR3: CASSYTDRVTSSPLHF
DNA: TGTGCCAGCAGTTACACAGACAGGGTTACGAGTTCACCCCTCCACTTT

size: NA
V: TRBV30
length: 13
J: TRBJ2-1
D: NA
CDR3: CAWSSGAYNEQFF
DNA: TGTGCCTGGAGTAGCGGAGCCTACAATGAGCAGTTCTTC

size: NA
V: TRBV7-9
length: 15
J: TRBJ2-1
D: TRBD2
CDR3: CASSLGTSGTNEQFF
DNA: TGTGCCAGCAGCTTAGGAACTAGCGGGACTAATGAGCAGTTCTTC

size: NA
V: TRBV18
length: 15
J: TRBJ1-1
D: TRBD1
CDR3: CASKRGTAMNTEAFF
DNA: TGTGCCAGCAAAAGGGGGACAGCGATGAACACTGAAGCTTTCTTT

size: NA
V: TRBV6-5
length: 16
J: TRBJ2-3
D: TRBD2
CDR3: CASSYRTSGNTDTQYF
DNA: TGTGCCAGCAGTTACCGGACTAGCGGGAACACAGATACGCAGTATTTT

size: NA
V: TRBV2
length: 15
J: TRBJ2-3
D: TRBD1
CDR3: CASSDDRGPTDTQYF
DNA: TGTGCCAGCAGTGACGACAGGGGCCCCACAGATACGCAGTATTTT

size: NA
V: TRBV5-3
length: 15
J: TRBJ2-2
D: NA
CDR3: CARSPVGPGNGELFF
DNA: TGTGCCAGAAGCCCGGTGGGGCCGGGGAACGGGGAGCTGTTTTTT

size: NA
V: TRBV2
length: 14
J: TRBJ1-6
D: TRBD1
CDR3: CASRGDRGHSPLHF
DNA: TGTGCCAGCAGGGGGGACAGGGGGCACTCACCCCTCCACTTT

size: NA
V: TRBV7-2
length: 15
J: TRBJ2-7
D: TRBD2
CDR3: CASSLALAGVDEQYF
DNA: TGTGCCAGCAGCTTAGCACTAGCGGGAGTCGACGAGCAGTACTTC